What follows are 30 T cell receptor beta chains derived from one specimen sequenced in a study of blood T cell repertoires in COVID-19. This table comes from immunoSEQ multiplex PCR, and its TCRdb copy is limited to in-frame clones, with some not included. This repertoire shows some 250,000 clones, roughly 88% found once; its top ten account for under 2.5%. What was sequenced was PBMCs or T cells enriched from blood (not recorded which). These receptors originate from a woman in her forties or fifties who had recovered from COVID-19.

The chain couples TRBV6-5 to TRBJ2-3; D is ambiguous. The length of the CDR3 is 11 residues. Trimming stripped 4 bases from V and 5 bases from J, with 4 bases between. CDR1 and CDR2 from the germline V gene are MNHEY and SVGAGI. CDR3 amino acids: CASSSGDTQYF. The DNA of the CDR3 is TGTGCCAGCAGTTCAGGAGATACGCAGTATTTT.

The rearrangement joins TRBV28 to TRBJ2-3; TRBD2 matches 8 bases. The CDR3 spans 16 residues. The germline V gene encodes CDR1 MDHEN and CDR2 SYDVKM. V trimming: 4 bases; J trimming: 2 bases; junction bases outside the gene matches: 8. The CDR3 bases are TGTGCCAGCAGTTCCCCGGCGGGAGGAGACACAGATACGCAGTATTTT. Translation: CASSSPAGGDTDTQYF. Full variable domain (missing parts from reference TRBV28 and TRBJ2-3): DVKVTQSSRYLVKRTGEKVFLECVQDMDHENMFWYRQDPGLGLRLIYFSYDVKMKEKGDIPEGYSVSREKKERFSLILESASTNQTSMYLCASSSPAGGDTDTQYFGPGTRLTVL.

This clone was recorded a few times. V usage is TRBV3-1 (or the pseudogene TRBV3-2) and J usage is TRBJ2-7, with D maybe TRBD2 (6 bases). Germline assignment: CDR1 LGHDT and CDR2 YNNKEL (reference sequence). The CDR3 length is 12 residues. Trimming cost V 5 bases and J 6 bases, with 11 bases left between them. The CDR3 loop reads CASSATSREQYF. CDR3 sequence (DNA): TGTGCCAGCAGCGCGACTAGTCGCGAGCAGTACTTC.

This chain uses TRBV19 with TRBJ1-2, with 8 bases that match TRBD1. Germline CDR1 is LNHDA and CDR2 is SQIVND (reference sequence). V lost 5 bases and J lost 2; bases outside the gene matches: 4. This CDR3 region has 14 residues. DNA of the CDR3: TGTGCCAGTAGTTCGGGACAGGTCAACTATGGCTACACCTTC. Translated: CASSSGQVNYGYTF.

V and J are TRBV6-1 and TRBJ1-1, with 7 bases aligning to TRBD1. The V and J ends lost 0 bases and 12 bases, in that order; junction bases with no gene match: 10. The germline V gene has CDR1 MNHNS and CDR2 SASEGT. This CDR3 has 14 residues. The DNA of the CDR3 is TGTGCCAGCAGTGAAGCCCAGGGGGGCCGGTTGTCTTTCTTT. Its protein product is CASSEAQGGRLSFF.

The rearrangement links TRBV19 to TRBJ1-5; D is uncertain. Germline V lookup: CDR1 LNHDA, CDR2 SQIVND (reference sequence). The CDR3 runs to 12 residues. With 5 bases removed from V and 9 bases from J, the gap between germline ends came to 11 bases. CDR3 sequence (DNA): TGTGCCAGTAGTTCCCGGTCGGGGCCCCAGCATTTT. Protein product: CASSSRSGPQHF. The variable domain in full, completed from reference TRBV19 and TRBJ1-5, reads DGGITQSPKYLFRKEGQNVTLSCEQNLNHDAMYWYRQDPGQGLRLIYYSQIVNDFQKGDIAEGYSVSREKKESFPLTVTSAQKNPTAFYLCASSSRSGPQHFGDGTRLSIL.

The chain carries TRBV29-1 and TRBJ1-1; 7 nucleotides align to TRBD1. The CDR3 runs to 15 residues. J gave up 4 bases and V 4 bases, and 12 bases lay outside the gene matches. Per germline, CDR1 SQVTM and CDR2 ANQGSEA. The CDR3 loop reads CSVGTGERFGTEAFF. CDR3 in DNA: TGCAGCGTTGGAACAGGGGAGCGGTTTGGCACTGAAGCTTTCTTT.

V and J are TRBV6-2 or TRBV6-3 and TRBJ1-4; weak D call: TRBD1 (5 bases). Trimming cost V 2 bases and J 0 bases, with 10 bases left between them. Germline V CDR1 and CDR2: MNHEY, SVGEGT. This CDR3 contains 16 residues. The CDR3 nucleotides are TGTGCCAGCAGTTACGAAAAGGGGTCAACTAATGAAAAACTGTTTTTT. It translates to CASSYEKGSTNEKLFF.

This rearrangement joins TRBV13 to TRBJ2-1, with 8 bases lining up with TRBD1. V was clipped by 3 bases and J by 5 bases; unmatched bases: 6. This CDR3 has 15 residues. CDR1 is PRHDT, CDR2 FYEKMQ, per germline (reference sequence). The CDR3 nucleotides are TGTGCCAGCAGCTTCAGGGGGCGCGGCGACAATGAGCAGTTCTTC. Its translation: CASSFRGRGDNEQFF.

This chain connects TRBV6-6 to TRBJ2-7; D might be TRBD2 (5 bases). V lost 2 bases to trimming and J lost 2 bases, with 16 bases between them. The germline CDR1 and CDR2 sequences are MNHNY and SVGAGI (reference sequence). CDR3 length equals 16 residues. The CDR3 sequence is CASSYRGVVSPYEQYF. The CDR3 region has the DNA TGTGCCAGCAGTTACCGGGGAGTTGTTAGCCCCTACGAGCAGTACTTC.

The chain couples TRBV7-9 to TRBJ2-5; 12 nucleotides match TRBD2. Germline assignment: CDR1 SEHNR and CDR2 FQNEAQ (reference sequence). V gave up 2 bases and J gave up 5 bases; unmatched junction bases: 6. This CDR3 has 16 residues. Here the CDR3 DNA reads TGTGCCAGCAGCTTACCTAGCGGGAGGGCCGGGGAGACCCAGTACTTC. It yields the protein CASSLPSGRAGETQYF.

This chain's CDR3 is CASSFSSESYEQYF. In nucleotides, the CDR3 is TGTGCCAGCAGCTTCTCCTCGGAGTCCTACGAGCAGTACTTC. The chain couples TRBV11-2 to TRBJ2-7; no definite D call. The germline V and J ends were trimmed by 3 bases and 1 base, with 10 bases remaining between them. CDR1 is SGHAT, CDR2 FQNNGV, per germline. The CDR3 has 14 residues.

This clone was recorded only once. V gene TRBV3-1 (or the pseudogene TRBV3-2) combines with J gene TRBJ1-5; 8 positions agree with TRBD1. V was pared by 5 bases and J by 7 bases, with 10 bases of the junction left unmatched. This CDR3 is built from 15 residues. Looked up from germline, CDR1 is LGHDT and CDR2 is YNNKEL (reference sequence). CDR3 DNA: TGTGCCAGCAGCTTTACCCAGGGGGCTGGGCAGCCCCAGCATTTT. Encoded protein: CASSFTQGAGQPQHF.

This chain uses TRBV4-1 with TRBJ2-1; D may be TRBD2 (6 bases). Germline lookup yields CDR1 MGHRA and CDR2 YSYEKL. The CDR3 covers 16 residues. V was trimmed by 4 bases and J by 8 bases, leaving 21 bases between them. The CDR3 DNA reads TGCGCCAGCAGCCTGGGACTCTGGGGGAGCATTGATGAGCAGTTCTTC. Amino acid sequence: CASSLGLWGSIDEQFF.

The chain joins TRBV10-3 to TRBJ2-1, with 9 positions matching TRBD2. The CDR3 is 14 residues long. The V gene's germline CDR1 is ENHRY and CDR2 SYGVKD. V shed 5 bases and J 8 bases; nucleotides not matched to a gene: 7. Written as DNA, the CDR3 is TGTGCCATCAGTACCGGGACTAGCATCGATGAGCAGTTCTTC. Translating gives CAISTGTSIDEQFF.

The V call is TRBV28, the J call TRBJ2-7, with 10 bases fitting TRBD2. V shed 2 bases, J shed 6 bases, and the junction held 16 bases outside the gene matches. Germline V CDR1 and CDR2: MDHEN, SYDVKM. CDR3 length equals 18 residues. CDR3 DNA sequence: TGTGCCAGCAGTTTACTCCTCCTCACTAGCGGGAAGGGGGTCGAGCAGTACTTC. The encoded protein is CASSLLLLTSGKGVEQYF.

The genes are TRBV27 and TRBJ2-7; 7 bases are shared with TRBD1. Germline lookup yields CDR1 MNHEY and CDR2 SMNVEV (reference sequence). This CDR3 spans 17 amino acids. V lost 6 bases, J lost 2 bases, and 16 bases stayed unmatched. The CDR3 here is CASSRYGPTGPAYEQYF. The CDR3 region has the DNA TGTGCCAGCAGCCGTTACGGTCCGACAGGGCCTGCCTACGAGCAGTACTTC.

V and J are TRBV4-1 and TRBJ2-5; no clear D gene. CDR1 and CDR2 (germline): MGHRA, YSYEKL. V shed 4 bases and J shed 4 bases, with 13 bases lying between them. The CDR3 has 14 amino acids. The CDR3 nucleotides read TGCGCCAGCAGCCCTTCCGTCCCGGGAGAGACCCAGTACTTC. Residues: CASSPSVPGETQYF.

This clone was seen once. This chain uses TRBV19 with TRBJ1-5, with TRBD1 identical over 8 bases. V dropped 5 bases and J dropped 7; count of bases not matched to a gene: 7. CDR1 and CDR2 from the germline V gene are LNHDA and SQIVND (reference sequence). The CDR3 is 14 amino acids. The CDR3 DNA reads as TGTGCCAGTAGTTGGGACAGGTATTCACAGCCCCAGCATTTT. This gives the protein CASSWDRYSQPQHF.

The rearrangement joins TRBV7-8 to TRBJ2-1; TRBD2 agrees at 12 bases. The V gene's germline CDR1 is SGHVS and CDR2 FQNEAQ. The CDR3 covers 18 residues. J lost 4 bases, V lost 4 bases, and 11 bases had no gene match. CDR3: CASSWMLAGGPLYNEQFF. The CDR3 DNA reads TGTGCCAGCAGCTGGATGCTAGCGGGAGGGCCGTTATACAATGAGCAGTTCTTC.

This sequence joins TRBV4-1 and TRBJ1-5; possibly TRBD1 for D (5 bases). Germline values: CDR1 MGHRA, CDR2 YSYEKL. Trimming cost V 3 bases and J 0 bases, with 18 bases left between them. The CDR3 is 18 amino acids. CDR3 region: CASSHTYLGVISNQPQHF. CDR3 coding DNA: TGCGCCAGCAGCCACACCTACTTAGGGGTGATTAGCAATCAGCCCCAGCATTTT.

The chain has TRBV27 and TRBJ2-2; D possibly corresponds to TRBD1 (5 bases). Per germline, CDR1 MNHEY and CDR2 SMNVEV (reference sequence). The CDR3 has 16 residues. V was shortened by 4 bases and J by 4 bases, with 16 bases between the two germline ends. CDR3 sequence (DNA): TGTGCCAGCAGTTCCCCAGGACATCTTCGCACCGGGGAGCTGTTTTTT. It translates to CASSSPGHLRTGELFF.

This chain uses TRBV5-1 with TRBJ2-1; 7 nucleotides align to TRBD2. The CDR3 covers 16 residues. V trimming: 4 bases; J trimming: 4 bases; junction bases outside the gene matches: 11. Germline CDR1 reads SGHRS; CDR2 reads YFSETQ. The CDR3 here is CASSVEELAFYNEQFF. CDR3 bases: TGCGCCAGCAGCGTCGAAGAACTAGCGTTTTACAATGAGCAGTTCTTC.

The rearrangement uses TRBV12-3 or TRBV12-4 and TRBJ2-3, with D maybe TRBD2 (5 bases). The length of the CDR3 is 13 residues. Trimming removed 7 bases at V and 2 bases at J, with 10 bases between. The CDR3 DNA sequence: TGTGCCAGCAACAGCGGAAACACAGATACGCAGTATTTT. It is translated as CASNSGNTDTQYF.

The CDR3 DNA follows: TGTGCCAGCAGTCCCGGGACAGGGGCGGCAGATACGCAGTATTTT. This encodes CASSPGTGAADTQYF. The chain employs TRBV25-1 and TRBJ2-3; 10 nucleotides line up with TRBD1. V gave up 5 bases and J gave up 4 bases; unmatched junction bases: 6. CDR3 length equals 15 residues. CDR1 and CDR2 from the germline V gene are MGHDK and SYGVNS.

The chain has TRBV2 and TRBJ1-2; tentative D call: TRBD1 (6 bases). CDR1 is SNHLY and CDR2 is FYNNEI in the germline V gene. Trimming removed 7 bases from V and 8 bases from J, with 14 bases in between. There are 12 residues in the CDR3. The CDR3 DNA reads TGTGCCAGCACTCGCGGGGGGCTGGGCTACACCTTC. As protein: CASTRGGLGYTF.

The chain has TRBV7-2 and TRBJ2-7, with no clear D. This CDR3 has 14 residues. V was pared by 4 bases and J by 2 bases, with 12 bases between. From germline, CDR1 is SGHTA and CDR2 FQGNSA. DNA for the CDR3: TGTGCCAGCAGCTCCCATCTACCCCCCTACGAGCAGTACTTC. Amino acids: CASSSHLPPYEQYF.

This clone was counted between two and nine times. The chain joins TRBV10-3 to TRBJ2-1; D may be TRBD2 (6 bases). CDR1 ENHRY and CDR2 SYGVKD come from the germline V gene. There are 14 residues in the CDR3. Trimming pared 10 bases from V and 8 bases from J, leaving 21 bases between. The CDR3 sequence is CATLERALGDEQFF. The CDR3 DNA reads as TGTGCCACCCTGGAGCGGGCTCTGGGAGATGAGCAGTTCTTC.

This clone turned up a few times. CDR3 nucleotides: TGCGCCAGCAGCCAAGTTGCGGGAGGGCTCCACAATGAGCAGTTCTTC. Its protein is CASSQVAGGLHNEQFF. The V and J genes are TRBV4-1 and TRBJ2-1; TRBD2 aligns across 9 bases. This CDR3 has 16 residues. Trimming removed 1 base from V and 5 bases from J; junction bases left unmatched: 6. Germline CDR1 is MGHRA and CDR2 is YSYEKL.

This clone was seen only once. The chain is built from TRBV5-4 and TRBJ2-1; TRBD2 might be the D (5 bases). This CDR3 contains 16 residues. Trimming removed 4 bases at V and 7 bases at J, with 21 bases between. CDR1 and CDR2 (germline): SGHNT, YYREEE (reference sequence). CDR3 loop: CASSRKDGAAENEQFF. CDR3 sequence (DNA): TGTGCCAGCAGCCGAAAAGACGGAGCGGCTGAGAATGAGCAGTTCTTC.